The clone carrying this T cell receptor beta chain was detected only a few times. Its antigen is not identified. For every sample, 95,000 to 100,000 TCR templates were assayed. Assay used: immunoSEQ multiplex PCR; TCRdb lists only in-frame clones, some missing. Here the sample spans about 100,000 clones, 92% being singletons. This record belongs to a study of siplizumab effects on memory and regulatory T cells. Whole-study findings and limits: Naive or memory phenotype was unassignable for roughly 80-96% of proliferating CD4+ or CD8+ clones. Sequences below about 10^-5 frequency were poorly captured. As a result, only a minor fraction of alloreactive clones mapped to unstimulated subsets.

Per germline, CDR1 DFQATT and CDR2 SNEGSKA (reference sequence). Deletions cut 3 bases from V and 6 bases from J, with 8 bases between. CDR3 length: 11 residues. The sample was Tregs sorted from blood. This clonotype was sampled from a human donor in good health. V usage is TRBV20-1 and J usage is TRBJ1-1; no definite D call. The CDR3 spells CSASPGSEAFF. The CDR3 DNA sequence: TGCAGTGCTAGTCCGGGGTCTGAAGCTTTCTTT.